One T cell receptor (beta chain) is described in this entry. This record comes from a study of beta chain features in type 1 diabetes. Trimming took 5 bases from V and 6 from J; bases not matched to a gene: 9. The germline V gene has CDR1 SGHVS and CDR2 FQNEAQ. The CDR3 is 14 residues long. What was sequenced were expressed TCRB transcripts, since all of the isolated RNA had been reverse transcribed. The repertoire was sequenced with immunoSEQ multiplex PCR; TCRdb's copy has only in-frame clones and lacks some. This table holds about 360,000 clones, roughly an eighth found once. This rearrangement joins TRBV7-8 to TRBJ1-2, with 7 bases matching TRBD1. This TCR derives from a man aged 18 to 29 in good health. Material for sequencing was naive CD4+ T cells from blood. This CDR3 reads CASSGRGQPDGYTF. CDR3 bases: TGTGCCAGCAGCGGACGGGGACAGCCAGATGGCTACACCTTC.